This T cell receptor (beta chain) was observed in a study of shared clonotypes between healthy human individuals. V shed 5 bases, J shed 5 bases, and the junction held 9 bases outside the gene matches. The CDR3 extends over 14 amino acids. Looked up from germline, CDR1 is MNHNY and CDR2 is SVGAGI (reference sequence). Several immunoSEQ 96-well plates shared each subset's DNA, each plate a replicate. Using immunoSEQ multiplex PCR, the repertoire was profiled, and TCRdb retains in-frame clones only, with some absent. Among approximately 1,500,000 clones, approximately 98% were seen once, and the ten largest hold approximately 0.44%.

The receptor's source is a man aged 25-40 years in good health. The material sequenced was naive CD4+ T cells sorted from blood. Indicated subset: CD45RA+ positively selected. The V and J genes are TRBV6-6 and TRBJ2-7, with 7 bases identical to TRBD1. CDR3: CASSRQGTVDEQYF. DNA for the CDR3: TGTGCCAGCAGTCGACAGGGTACGGTCGACGAGCAGTACTTC.